The source of this T cell receptor (beta chain) is a study of CD8+ T cells in alopecia areata. Germline values: CDR1 SGHTA, CDR2 FQGNSA. This CDR3 contains 16 residues. With 2 bases clipped from V and 3 bases from J, the junction kept 6 bases outside the gene matches. Treatment here: oral pan-JAK inhibitor, 5-10 mg twice daily. The sequencing template was cDNA reverse transcribed from extracted RNA. Measured with immunoSEQ multiplex PCR; TCRdb has only the in-frame clones, and not every one. Of some 150,000 clones listed, 54% are singletons. The V gene is TRBV7-2, the J gene TRBJ2-7; the match to TRBD2 covers 11 bases. The sequence came from a human donor with alopecia areata. The starting material was CD8+ T cells sorted from blood, obtained at week 4, from a patient treated with tofacitinib. The CDR3 loop reads CASSLRLAGILYEQYF. In DNA form, the CDR3 reads TGTGCCAGCAGCTTAAGACTAGCGGGGATCCTCTACGAGCAGTACTTC.